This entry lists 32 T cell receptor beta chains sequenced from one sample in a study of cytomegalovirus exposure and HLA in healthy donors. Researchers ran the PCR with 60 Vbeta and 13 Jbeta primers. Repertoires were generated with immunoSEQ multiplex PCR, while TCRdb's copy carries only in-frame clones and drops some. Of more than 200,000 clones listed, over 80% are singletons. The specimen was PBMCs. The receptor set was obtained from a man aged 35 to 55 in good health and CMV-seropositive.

This CDR3 is CASSPRSPGQGKETQYF. The CDR3 DNA is TGTGCCAGCAGCCCCAGATCTCCGGGACAGGGGAAGGAGACCCAGTACTTC. The chain couples TRBV11-3 to TRBJ2-5; TRBD1 matches 10 bases. V lost 5 bases and J lost 5; bases outside the gene matches: 14. Germline values: CDR1 SGHNT, CDR2 YENEEA. There are 17 residues in the CDR3.

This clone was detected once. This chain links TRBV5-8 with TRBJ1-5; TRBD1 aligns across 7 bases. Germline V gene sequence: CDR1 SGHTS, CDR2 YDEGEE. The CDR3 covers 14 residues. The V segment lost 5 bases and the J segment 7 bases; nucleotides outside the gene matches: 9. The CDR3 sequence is CASSLRQGGQPQHF. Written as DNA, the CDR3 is TGTGCCAGCAGTCTTAGACAGGGAGGCCAGCCCCAGCATTTT.

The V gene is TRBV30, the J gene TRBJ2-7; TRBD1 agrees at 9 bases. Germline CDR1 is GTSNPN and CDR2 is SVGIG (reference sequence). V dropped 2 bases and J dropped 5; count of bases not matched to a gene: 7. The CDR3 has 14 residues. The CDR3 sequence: CAWSFRDRADEQYF. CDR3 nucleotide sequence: TGTGCCTGGAGTTTCCGGGACAGGGCGGACGAGCAGTACTTC.

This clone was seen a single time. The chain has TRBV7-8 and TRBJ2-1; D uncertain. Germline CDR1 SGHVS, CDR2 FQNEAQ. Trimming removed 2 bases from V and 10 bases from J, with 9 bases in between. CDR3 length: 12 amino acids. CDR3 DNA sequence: TGTGCCAGCAGCTTAATAGTGCGGGAGCAGTTCTTC. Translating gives CASSLIVREQFF.

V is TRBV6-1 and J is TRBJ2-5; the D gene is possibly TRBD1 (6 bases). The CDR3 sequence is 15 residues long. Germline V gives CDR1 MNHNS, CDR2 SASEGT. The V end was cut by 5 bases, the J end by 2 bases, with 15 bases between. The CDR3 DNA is TGTGCCAGCAGTAGACGATTGGACAGACAAGAGACCCAGTACTTC. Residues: CASSRRLDRQETQYF.

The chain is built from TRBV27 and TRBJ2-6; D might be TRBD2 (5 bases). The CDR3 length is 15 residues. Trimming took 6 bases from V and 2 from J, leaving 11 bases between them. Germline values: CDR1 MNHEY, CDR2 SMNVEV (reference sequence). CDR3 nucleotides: TGTGCCAGCAGCCAACCCGGGACTGGGGCCAACGTCCTGACTTTC. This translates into CASSQPGTGANVLTF.

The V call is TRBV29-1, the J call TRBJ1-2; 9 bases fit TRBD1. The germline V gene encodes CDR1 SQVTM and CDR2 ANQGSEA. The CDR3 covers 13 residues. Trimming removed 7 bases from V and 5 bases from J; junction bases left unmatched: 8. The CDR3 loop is CSAGRTGVYGYTF. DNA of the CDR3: TGCAGCGCGGGGCGGACAGGGGTTTATGGCTACACCTTC.

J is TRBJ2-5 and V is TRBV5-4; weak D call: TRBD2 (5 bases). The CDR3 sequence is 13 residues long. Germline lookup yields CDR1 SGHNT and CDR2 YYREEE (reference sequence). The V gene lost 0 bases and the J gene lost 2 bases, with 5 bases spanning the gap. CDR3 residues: CASSLGGQETQYF. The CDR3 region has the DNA TGTGCCAGCAGCTTGGGCGGGCAAGAGACCCAGTACTTC.

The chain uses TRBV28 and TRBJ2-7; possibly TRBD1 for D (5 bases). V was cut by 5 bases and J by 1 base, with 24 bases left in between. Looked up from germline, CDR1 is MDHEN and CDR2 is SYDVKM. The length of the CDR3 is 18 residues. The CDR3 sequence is CASSTLYKGAHLSYEQYV. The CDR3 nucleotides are TGTGCCAGCAGTACACTCTATAAAGGGGCCCACCTTTCCTACGAGCAGTACGTC.

CDR3: CASSIRGQTDTQYF. For the CDR3, the DNA is TGTGCCAGTAGTATCAGGGGACAGACAGATACGCAGTATTTT. This chain joins TRBV19 and TRBJ2-3; 7 bases map to TRBD1. CDR1 and CDR2 from the germline V gene are LNHDA and SQIVND (reference sequence). The CDR3 has 14 amino acids. Unmatched junction bases numbered 3, after V lost 3 bases and J lost 3 bases.

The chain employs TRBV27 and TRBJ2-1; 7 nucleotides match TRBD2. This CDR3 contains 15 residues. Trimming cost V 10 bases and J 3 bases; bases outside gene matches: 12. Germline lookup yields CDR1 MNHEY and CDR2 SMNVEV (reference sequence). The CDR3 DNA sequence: TGTGCCACCTGCCGGGAGGCTAGCGACTACAATGAGCAGTTCTTC. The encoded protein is CATCREASDYNEQFF.

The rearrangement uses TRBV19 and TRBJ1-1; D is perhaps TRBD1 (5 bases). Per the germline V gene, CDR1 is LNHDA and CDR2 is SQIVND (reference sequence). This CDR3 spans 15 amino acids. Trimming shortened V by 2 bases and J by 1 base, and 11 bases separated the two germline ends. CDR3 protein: CASSIHRRSNTEAFF. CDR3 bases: TGTGCCAGTAGTATACACAGGCGATCGAACACTGAAGCTTTCTTT.

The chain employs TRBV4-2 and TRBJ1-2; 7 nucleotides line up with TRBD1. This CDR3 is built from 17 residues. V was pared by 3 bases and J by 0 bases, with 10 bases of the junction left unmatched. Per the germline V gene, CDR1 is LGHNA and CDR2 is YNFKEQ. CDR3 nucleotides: TGTGCCAGCAGCCAGGGTGACAGGGCGGTTTCTAACTATGGCTACACCTTC. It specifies CASSQGDRAVSNYGYTF.

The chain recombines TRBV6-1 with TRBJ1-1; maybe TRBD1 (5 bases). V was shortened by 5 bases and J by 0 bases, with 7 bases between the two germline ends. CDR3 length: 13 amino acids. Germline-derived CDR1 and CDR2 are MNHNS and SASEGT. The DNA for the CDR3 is TGTGCCAGCAGTAAGGGGATGAACACTGAAGCTTTCTTT. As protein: CASSKGMNTEAFF.

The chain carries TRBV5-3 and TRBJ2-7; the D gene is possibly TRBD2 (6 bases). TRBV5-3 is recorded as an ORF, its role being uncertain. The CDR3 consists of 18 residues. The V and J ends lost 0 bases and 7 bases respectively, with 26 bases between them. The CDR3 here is CARSLACGTLMGVEEQYV. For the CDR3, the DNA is TGTGCCAGAAGCTTGGCCTGCGGGACCCTGATGGGGGTGGAGGAGCAGTACGTC.

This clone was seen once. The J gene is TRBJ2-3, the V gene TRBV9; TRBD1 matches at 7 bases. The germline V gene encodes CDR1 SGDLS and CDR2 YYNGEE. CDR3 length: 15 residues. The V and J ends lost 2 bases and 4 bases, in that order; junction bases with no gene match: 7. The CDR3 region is CASSVGTVPSDTQYF. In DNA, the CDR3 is TGTGCCAGCAGCGTGGGGACAGTCCCTTCAGATACGCAGTATTTT. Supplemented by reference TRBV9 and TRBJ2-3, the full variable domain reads DSGVTQTPKHLITATGQRVTLRCSPRSGDLSVYWYQQSLDQGLQFLIQYYNGEERAKGNILERFSAQQFPDLHSELNLSSLELGDSALYFCASSVGTVPSDTQYFGPGTRLTVL.

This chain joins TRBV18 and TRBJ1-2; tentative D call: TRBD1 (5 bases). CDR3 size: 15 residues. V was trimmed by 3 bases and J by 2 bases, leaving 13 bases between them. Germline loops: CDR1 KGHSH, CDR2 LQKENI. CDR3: CASSPREGANYGYTF. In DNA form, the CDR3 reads TGTGCCAGCTCACCTCGCGAAGGGGCGAACTATGGCTACACCTTC.

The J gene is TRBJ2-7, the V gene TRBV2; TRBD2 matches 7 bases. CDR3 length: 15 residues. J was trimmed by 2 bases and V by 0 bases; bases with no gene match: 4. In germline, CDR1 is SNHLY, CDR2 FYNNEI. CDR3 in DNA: TGTGCCAGCAGTGAAGCGCTTCGGGGGGCCTACGAGCAGTACTTC. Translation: CASSEALRGAYEQYF.

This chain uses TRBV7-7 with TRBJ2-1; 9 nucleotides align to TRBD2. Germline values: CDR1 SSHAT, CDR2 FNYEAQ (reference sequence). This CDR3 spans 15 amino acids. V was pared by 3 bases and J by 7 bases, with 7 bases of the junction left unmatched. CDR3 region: CASSFGVAGVNEQFF. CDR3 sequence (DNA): TGTGCCAGCAGCTTCGGCGTAGCGGGAGTTAATGAGCAGTTCTTC.

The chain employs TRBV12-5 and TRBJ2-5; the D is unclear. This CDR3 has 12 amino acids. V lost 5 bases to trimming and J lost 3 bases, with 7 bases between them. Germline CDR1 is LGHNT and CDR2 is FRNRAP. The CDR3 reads CASGHTEETQYF. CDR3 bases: TGTGCTAGTGGTCACACAGAAGAGACCCAGTACTTC. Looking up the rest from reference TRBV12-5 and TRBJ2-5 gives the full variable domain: DARVTQTPRHKVTEMGQEVTMRCQPILGHNTVFWYRQTMMQGLELLAYFRNRAPLDDSGMPKDRFSAEMPDATLATLKIQPSEPRDSAVYFCASGHTEETQYFGPGTRLLVL.

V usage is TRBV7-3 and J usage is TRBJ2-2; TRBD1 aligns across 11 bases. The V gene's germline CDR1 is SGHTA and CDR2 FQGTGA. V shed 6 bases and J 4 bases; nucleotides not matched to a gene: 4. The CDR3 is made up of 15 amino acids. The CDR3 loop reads CASRGQGASTGELFF. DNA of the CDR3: TGTGCCAGCAGAGGACAGGGGGCGAGCACCGGGGAGCTGTTTTTT.

In DNA form, the CDR3 reads TGTGCCAGCAGCTTAGGAGGGACCACTGAAGCTTTCTTT. Translation gives CASSLGGTTEAFF. V usage is TRBV5-8 and J usage is TRBJ1-1; tentative D call: TRBD1 (5 bases). This CDR3 spans 13 amino acids. Trimming cost V 2 bases and J 4 bases, with 9 bases left between them. CDR1 and CDR2 (germline): SGHTS, YDEGEE. Looking up the rest from reference TRBV5-8 and TRBJ1-1 gives the full variable domain: EAGVTQSPTHLIKTRGQQATLRCSPISGHTSVYWYQQALGLGLQFLLWYDEGEERNRGNFPPRFSGRQFPNYSSELNVNALELEDSALYLCASSLGGTTEAFFGQGTRLTVV.

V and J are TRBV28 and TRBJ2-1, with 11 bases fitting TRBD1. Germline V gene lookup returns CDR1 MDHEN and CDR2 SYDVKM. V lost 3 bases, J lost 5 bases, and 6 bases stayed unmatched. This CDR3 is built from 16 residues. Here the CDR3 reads CASSFPGQGAHNEQFF. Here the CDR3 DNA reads TGTGCCAGCAGTTTCCCCGGACAGGGGGCCCACAATGAGCAGTTCTTC.

The CDR3 loop is CASSLGQDPLTYGYTF. The CDR3 region has the DNA TGTGCCAGCAGCTTGGGACAGGACCCTCTTACATATGGCTACACCTTC. The gene calls are TRBV5-6 and TRBJ1-2, with D maybe TRBD1 (6 bases). This CDR3 is 16 amino acids long. The germline gives CDR1 SGHDT, CDR2 YYEEEE. The V end was cut by 0 bases, the J end by 5 bases, with 17 bases between.

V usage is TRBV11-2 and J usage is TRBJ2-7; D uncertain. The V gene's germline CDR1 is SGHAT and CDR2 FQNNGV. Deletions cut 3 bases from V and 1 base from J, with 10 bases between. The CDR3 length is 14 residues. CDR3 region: CASSFMASSYEQYF. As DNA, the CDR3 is TGTGCCAGCAGCTTCATGGCAAGTTCCTACGAGCAGTACTTC. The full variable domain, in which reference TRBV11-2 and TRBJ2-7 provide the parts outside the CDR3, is EAGVAQSPRYKIIEKRQSVAFWCNPISGHATLYWYQQILGQGPKLLIQFQNNGVVDDSQLPKDRFSAERLKGVDSTLKIQPAKLEDSAVYLCASSFMASSYEQYFGPGTRLTVT.

The CDR3 sequence: CASSITGNTEAFF. The CDR3 DNA reads as TGTGCCAGCAGTATAACTGGGAACACTGAAGCTTTCTTT. V and J are TRBV6-1 and TRBJ1-1; D remains ambiguous. Germline V gives CDR1 MNHNS, CDR2 SASEGT. The CDR3 spans 13 residues. V was cut by 5 bases and J by 1 base, with 8 bases left in between.

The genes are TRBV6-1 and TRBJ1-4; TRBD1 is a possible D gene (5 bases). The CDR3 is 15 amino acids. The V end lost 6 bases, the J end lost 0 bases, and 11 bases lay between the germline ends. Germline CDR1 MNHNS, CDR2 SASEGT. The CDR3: CASSYDRTTNEKLFF. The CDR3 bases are TGTGCCAGCAGCTATGACAGAACAACTAATGAAAAACTGTTTTTT.

CDR3 loop: CASSLGGQGTYEQYF. CDR3 sequence (DNA): TGTGCCAGCAGCTTAGGCGGACAGGGGACCTACGAGCAGTACTTC. The J gene is TRBJ2-7, the V gene TRBV11-2; 9 nucleotides agree with TRBD1. From germline, CDR1 is SGHAT and CDR2 FQNNGV. Trimming removed 1 base from V and 2 bases from J; junction bases left unmatched: 3. There are 15 residues in the CDR3.

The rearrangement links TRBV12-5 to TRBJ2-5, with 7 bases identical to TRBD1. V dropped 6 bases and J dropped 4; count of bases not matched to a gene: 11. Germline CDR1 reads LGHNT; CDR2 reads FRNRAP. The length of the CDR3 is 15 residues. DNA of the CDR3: TGTGCTAGTGGGACAGGGAGAGGGACGGGAGAGACCCAGTACTTC. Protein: CASGTGRGTGETQYF. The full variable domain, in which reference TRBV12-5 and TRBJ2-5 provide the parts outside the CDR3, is DARVTQTPRHKVTEMGQEVTMRCQPILGHNTVFWYRQTMMQGLELLAYFRNRAPLDDSGMPKDRFSAEMPDATLATLKIQPSEPRDSAVYFCASGTGRGTGETQYFGPGTRLLVL.

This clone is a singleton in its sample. CDR3 loop: CASSLGPSLSNQPQHF. The CDR3 DNA is TGTGCCAGCAGCTTAGGCCCTAGCCTTAGCAATCAGCCCCAGCATTTT. The chain combines TRBV5-4 with TRBJ1-5; D is ambiguous. Germline assignment: CDR1 SGHNT and CDR2 YYREEE (reference sequence). The CDR3 totals 16 residues. V was shortened by 2 bases and J by 0 bases, with 12 bases between the two germline ends. Drawing the rest from reference TRBV5-4 and TRBJ1-5, the complete variable domain is ETGVTQSPTHLIKTRGQQVTLRCSSQSGHNTVSWYQQALGQGPQFIFQYYREEENGRGNFPPRFSGLQFPNYSSELNVNALELDDSALYLCASSLGPSLSNQPQHFGDGTRLSIL.

The CDR3 bases are TGTGCCAGCAGCTTGGTTTCCTCGGGGACTCCTAACTATGGCTACACCTTC. This gives the protein CASSLVSSGTPNYGYTF. The chain combines TRBV5-6 with TRBJ1-2; possible D gene TRBD1, 5 bases. Germline assignment: CDR1 SGHDT and CDR2 YYEEEE. The CDR3 contains 17 residues. V lost 0 bases and J 0 bases, leaving 15 bases between the germline ends.

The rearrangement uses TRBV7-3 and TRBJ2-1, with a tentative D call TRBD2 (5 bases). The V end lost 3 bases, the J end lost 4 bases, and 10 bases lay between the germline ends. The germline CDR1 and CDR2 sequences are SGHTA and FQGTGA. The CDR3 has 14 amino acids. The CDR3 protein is CASSFVAGYNEQFF. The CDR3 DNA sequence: TGTGCCAGCAGCTTTGTGGCGGGTTACAATGAGCAGTTCTTC.